The source of this T cell receptor (beta chain) is a study of OX40 agonist ivuxolimab in advanced cancers. Sampling of blood occurred at baseline, cycle 4 day 1, and cycle 7 day 1. Germline V gene data show CDR1 as SGHDN and CDR2 as FVKESK. This CDR3 spans 14 amino acids. Trimming left V 4 bases short and J 4 bases short, with 13 bases between. Some clones are missing from TCRdb's copy, which holds only in-frame ones; the method was immunoSEQ multiplex PCR. The sample holds over 80,000 clones, approximately 91% seen once. This clonotype was obtained from an adult with an advanced solid tumor such as melanoma, head and neck, liver or kidney cancer. This material consisted of CD4+ or CD8+ T cells sorted from blood, taken in a trial of the OX40 agonist ivuxolimab. The V and J genes are TRBV14 and TRBJ1-1; D perhaps matches TRBD1 (5 bases). In DNA, the CDR3 is TGTGCCAGCAGCCGGATACCCGGGGGCACTGAAGCTTTCTTT. Translated: CASSRIPGGTEAFF.